This passage covers 2 T cell receptor beta chains from one sample sequenced in a study of T-cell reconstitution after alpha-beta-depleted transplantation in children (dated by TCRdb to about 2016). The library was obtained by PCR. The sequencing machine was an Illumina HiSeq 2500. Molecular barcoding was employed in the preparation of TCR libraries, with unique molecular identifiers being used to normalize TCRbeta repertoire quantification. The public reads were reprocessed in TCRdb via fastp at Q25 and MiXCR, keeping in-frame beta chains. Rows matching on CDR3 protein sequence are summarized as one entry with the most common DNA and genes. In this sample the table shows over 400,000 distinct CDR3 sequences, 9.5% to 15% of which occur a single time. The ten largest clonotypes hold approximately 5.4% of the sample. The sample in question was PBMCs from the stem cell graft donor, obtained from the stem cell graft. These receptors all stem from a human donor who donated a stem cell graft to a child with combined immunodeficiency.

This chain connects TRBV2 to TRBJ2-7; D not resolved. From germline, CDR1 is SNHLY and CDR2 FYNNEI. The CDR3 has 13 amino acids. The V gene lost 4 bases and the J gene lost 3 bases, with 10 bases spanning the gap. This CDR3 reads CASSGVGIYEQYF. The CDR3 DNA sequence: TGTGCCAGCAGTGGTGTGGGGATCTACGAGCAGTACTTC.

This clonotype was seen at least ten times. The rearrangement links TRBV12-3 or TRBV12-4 to TRBJ1-1; no reliable D call. V was pared by 5 bases and J by 5 bases, with 18 bases between. The CDR3 is made up of 15 amino acids. The CDR3 here is CASSIHLGVRTEAFF. CDR3 DNA sequence: TGTGCCAGCAGTATCCATTTGGGAGTACGGACTGAAGCTTTCTTT.